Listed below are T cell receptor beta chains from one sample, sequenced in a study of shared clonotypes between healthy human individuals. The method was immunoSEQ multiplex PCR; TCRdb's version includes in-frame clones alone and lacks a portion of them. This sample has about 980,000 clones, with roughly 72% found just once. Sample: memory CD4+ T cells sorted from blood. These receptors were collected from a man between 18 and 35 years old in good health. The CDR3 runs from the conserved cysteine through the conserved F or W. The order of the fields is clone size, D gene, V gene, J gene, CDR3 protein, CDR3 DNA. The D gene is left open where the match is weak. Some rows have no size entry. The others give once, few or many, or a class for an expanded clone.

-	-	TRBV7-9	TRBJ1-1	CASSTRTGNTEAFF	TGTGCCAGCAGCACGAGGACGGGGAACACTGAAGCTTTCTTT
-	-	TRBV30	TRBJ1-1	CAWSQTNTEAFF	TGTGCCTGGAGTCAGACGAACACTGAAGCTTTCTTT
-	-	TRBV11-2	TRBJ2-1	CASSPATLAHEQFF	TGTGCCAGCAGCCCAGCGACACTAGCCCATGAGCAGTTCTTC
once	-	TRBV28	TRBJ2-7	CASSLGRILYEQYF	TGTGCCAGCAGTTTAGGTAGGATTCTCTACGAGCAGTACTTC
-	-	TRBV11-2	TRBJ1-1	CASSARVRSGTEAFF	TGTGCCAGCAGCGCGAGGGTGAGATCCGGCACTGAAGCTTTCTTT
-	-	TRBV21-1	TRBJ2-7	CASSKEGAGPHYEQYF	TGTGCCAGCAGCAAAGAGGGCGCAGGACCCCACTACGAGCAGTACTTC
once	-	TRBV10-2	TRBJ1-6	CAMLRGSPLHF	TGCGCCATGTTAAGGGGGTCACCCCTCCACTTT
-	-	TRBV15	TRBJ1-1	CATSRGGGQNTEAFF	TGTGCCACCAGCAGAGGAGGGGGACAGAACACTGAAGCTTTCTTT
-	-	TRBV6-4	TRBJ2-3	CASSHGTLDTQYF	TGTGCCAGCAGCCATGGGACGCTAGATACGCAGTATTTT
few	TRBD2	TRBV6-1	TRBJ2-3	CASSEALSGETDTQYF	TGTGCCAGCAGTGAAGCGCTTAGCGGGGAGACAGATACGCAGTATTTT
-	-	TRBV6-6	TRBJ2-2	CASERGTNTGELFF	TGTGCCAGTGAACGGGGGACGAACACCGGGGAGCTGTTTTTT
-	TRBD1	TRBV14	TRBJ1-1	CASSLMTGGTEAFF	TGTGCCAGCAGCCTTATGACAGGGGGGACTGAAGCTTTCTTT
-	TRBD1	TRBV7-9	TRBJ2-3	CASSLQQGARNTDTQYF	TGTGCCAGCAGCTTACAACAGGGGGCGCGTAATACAGATACGCAGTATTTT
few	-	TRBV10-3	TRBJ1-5	CAISLGGGGNQPQHF	TGTGCCATCAGTCTGGGTGGAGGGGGCAATCAGCCCCAGCATTTT
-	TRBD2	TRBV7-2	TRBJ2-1	CASSGTSGGYNEQFF	TGTGCCAGCAGCGGGACTAGCGGGGGCTACAATGAGCAGTTCTTC
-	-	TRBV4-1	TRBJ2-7	CASSPVESRAHEQYF	TGCGCCAGCAGCCCGGTGGAGTCTAGGGCCCACGAGCAGTACTTC
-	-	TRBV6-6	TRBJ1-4	CASSFDPETTNEKLFF	TGTGCCAGCAGCTTTGATCCAGAAACAACTAATGAAAAACTGTTTTTT
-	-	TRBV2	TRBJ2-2	CASKVGVGTGELFF	TGTGCCAGCAAGGTGGGGGTAGGAACCGGGGAGCTGTTTTTT
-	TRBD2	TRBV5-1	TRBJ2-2	CASRILAEAGELFF	TGCGCCAGCAGAATACTAGCGGAAGCCGGGGAGCTGTTTTTT
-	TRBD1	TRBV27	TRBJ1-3	CASSYRGGNTIYF	TGTGCCAGCAGTTACAGGGGAGGAAACACCATATATTTT
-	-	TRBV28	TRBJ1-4	CASSLQGSTEKLFF	TGTGCCAGCAGTTTACAAGGGAGCACTGAAAAACTGTTTTTT
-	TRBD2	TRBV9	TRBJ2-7	CASSVGLAGGTEQYF	TGTGCCAGCAGCGTAGGACTAGCGGGAGGCACCGAGCAGTACTTC
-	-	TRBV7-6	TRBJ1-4	CASSASGGVGEKLFF	TGTGCCAGCAGCGCTTCGGGGGGGGTTGGTGAAAAACTGTTTTTT
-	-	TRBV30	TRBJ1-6	CAWTGRTSSPLHF	TGTGCCTGGACAGGGAGAACGTCTTCACCCCTCCACTTT
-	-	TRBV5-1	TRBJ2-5	CASSLVGSVILQETQYF	TGCGCCAGCAGCTTGGTGGGGTCCGTCATCCTCCAAGAGACCCAGTACTTC
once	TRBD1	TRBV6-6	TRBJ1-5	CASSSVTGTFYQPQHF	TGTGCCAGCAGTTCGGTGACAGGGACTTTCTATCAGCCCCAGCATTTT
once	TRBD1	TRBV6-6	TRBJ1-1	CASSHPGQGMTEAFF	TGTGCCAGCAGTCACCCCGGACAGGGAATGACTGAAGCTTTCTTT
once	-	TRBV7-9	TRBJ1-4	CASSSMGREKLFF	TGTGCCAGCAGCTCTATGGGTAGGGAAAAACTGTTTTTT
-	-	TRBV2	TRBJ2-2	CASKKQQDTGELFF	TGTGCCAGCAAAAAACAGCAGGACACCGGGGAGCTGTTTTTT
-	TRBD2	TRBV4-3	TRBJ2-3	CASSRRPGLAGTSTDTQYF	TGCGCCAGCAGCCGACGCCCGGGACTAGCGGGCACGAGCACAGATACGCAGTATTTT
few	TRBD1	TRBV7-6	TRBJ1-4	CASSPRDRGLLNEKLFF	TGTGCCAGCAGCCCCCGGGACAGGGGCCTCCTCAATGAAAAACTGTTTTTT
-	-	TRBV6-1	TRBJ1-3	CASAFDGGTIYF	TGTGCCAGCGCGTTTGATGGGGGAACCATATATTTT
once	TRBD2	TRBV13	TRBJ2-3	CASSLGRTSGALDTQYF	TGTGCCAGCAGCTTAGGGAGGACTAGCGGGGCCCTGGATACGCAGTATTTT
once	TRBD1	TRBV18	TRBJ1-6	CASSPKQGNSPLHF	TGTGCCAGCTCACCCAAACAGGGGAATTCACCCCTCCACTTT
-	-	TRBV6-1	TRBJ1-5	CASSWGAEQPQHF	TGTGCCAGCAGCTGGGGGGCGGAACAGCCCCAGCATTTT
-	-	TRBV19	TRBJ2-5	CASIGGKSETQYF	TGTGCCAGTATTGGGGGGAAATCGGAGACCCAGTACTTC
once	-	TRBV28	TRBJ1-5	CASSSTRGLLGNQPQHF	TGTGCCAGCAGTTCCACCCGGGGTCTTTTGGGCAATCAGCCCCAGCATTTT
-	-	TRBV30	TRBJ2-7	CAWGNQGTSYEQYF	TGTGCCTGGGGAAACCAGGGGACTTCCTACGAGCAGTACTTC
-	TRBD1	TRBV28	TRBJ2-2	CASSSGQGRAGELFF	TGTGCCAGCAGTTCCGGACAGGGGAGGGCCGGGGAGCTGTTTTTT
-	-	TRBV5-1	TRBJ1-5	CASSPSGAGQPQHF	TGCGCCAGCAGCCCCTCGGGGGCGGGTCAGCCCCAGCATTTT